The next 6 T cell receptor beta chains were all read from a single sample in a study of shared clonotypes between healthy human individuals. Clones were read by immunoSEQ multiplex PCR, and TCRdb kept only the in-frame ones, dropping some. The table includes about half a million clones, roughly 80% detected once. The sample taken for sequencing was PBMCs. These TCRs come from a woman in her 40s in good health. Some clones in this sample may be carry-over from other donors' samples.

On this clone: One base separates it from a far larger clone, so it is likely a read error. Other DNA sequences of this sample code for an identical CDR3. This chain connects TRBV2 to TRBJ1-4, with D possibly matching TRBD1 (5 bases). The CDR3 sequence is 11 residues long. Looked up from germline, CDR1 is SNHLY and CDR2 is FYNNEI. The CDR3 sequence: CASQGYEKLFF. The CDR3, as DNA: TGCGCCAGTCAGGGTTATGAAAAACTGTTTTTT.

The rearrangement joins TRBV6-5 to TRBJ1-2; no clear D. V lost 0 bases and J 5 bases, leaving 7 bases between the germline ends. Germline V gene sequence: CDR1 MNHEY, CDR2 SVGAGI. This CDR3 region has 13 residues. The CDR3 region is CASSYSGDYGYTF. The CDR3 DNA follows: TGTGCCAGCAGTTACTCAGGCGATTATGGCTACACCTTC.

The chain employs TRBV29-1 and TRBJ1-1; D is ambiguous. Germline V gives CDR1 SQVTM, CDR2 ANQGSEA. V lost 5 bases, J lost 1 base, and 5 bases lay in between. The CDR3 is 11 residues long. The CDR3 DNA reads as TGCAGCGTTATGAGGAACACTGAAGCTTTCTTT. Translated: CSVMRNTEAFF.

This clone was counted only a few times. The CDR3 protein is CASSTKLGTVNEQFF. As DNA, the CDR3 is TGTGCCAGCAGTACCAAACTAGGTACAGTCAATGAGCAGTTCTTC. The chain uses TRBV28 and TRBJ2-1; D might be TRBD2 (5 bases). V lost 5 bases, J lost 6 bases, and 17 bases lay in between. The germline V gene has CDR1 MDHEN and CDR2 SYDVKM. The CDR3 sequence is 15 residues long.

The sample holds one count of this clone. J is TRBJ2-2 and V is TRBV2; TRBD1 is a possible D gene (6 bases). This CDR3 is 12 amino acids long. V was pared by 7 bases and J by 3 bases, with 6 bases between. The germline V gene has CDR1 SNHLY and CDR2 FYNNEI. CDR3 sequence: CASNRDTGELFF. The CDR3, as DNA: TGTGCCAGCAACAGGGACACCGGGGAGCTGTTTTTT.

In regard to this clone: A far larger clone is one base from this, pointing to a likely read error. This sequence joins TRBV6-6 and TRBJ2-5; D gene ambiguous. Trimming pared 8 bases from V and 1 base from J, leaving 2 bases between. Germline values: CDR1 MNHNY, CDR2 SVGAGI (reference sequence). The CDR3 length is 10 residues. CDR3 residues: CASGQETQYF. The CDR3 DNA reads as TGTGCCAGCGGCCAAGAGACCCAGTACTTC.